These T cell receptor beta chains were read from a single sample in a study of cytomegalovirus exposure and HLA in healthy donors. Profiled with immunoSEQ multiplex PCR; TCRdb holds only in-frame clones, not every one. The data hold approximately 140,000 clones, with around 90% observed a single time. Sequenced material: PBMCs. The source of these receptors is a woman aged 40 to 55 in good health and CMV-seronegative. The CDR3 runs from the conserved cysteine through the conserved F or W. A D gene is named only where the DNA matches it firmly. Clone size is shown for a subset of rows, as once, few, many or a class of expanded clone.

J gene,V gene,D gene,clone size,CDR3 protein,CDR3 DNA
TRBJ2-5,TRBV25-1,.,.,CASSEFGPGRETQYF,TGTGCCAGCAGTGAATTCGGACCCGGGAGAGAGACCCAGTACTTC
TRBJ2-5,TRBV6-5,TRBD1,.,CASMSEQGSVETQYF,TGTGCCAGCATGAGTGAACAGGGGTCTGTGGAGACCCAGTACTTC
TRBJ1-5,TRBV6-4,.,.,CASSRTAGQPQHF,TGTGCCAGCAGTCGGACAGCAGGTCAGCCCCAGCATTTT
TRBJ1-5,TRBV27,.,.,CASSLGRGSQPQHF,TGTGCCAGCAGTTTGGGCAGGGGAAGTCAGCCCCAGCATTTT
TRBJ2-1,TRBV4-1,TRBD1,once,CASSQKQGQNEQFF,TGCGCCAGCAGCCAGAAACAGGGGCAAAATGAGCAGTTCTTC
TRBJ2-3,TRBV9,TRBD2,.,CASSVGSGSTDTQYF,TGTGCCAGCAGCGTGGGTAGCGGGAGCACAGATACGCAGTATTTT
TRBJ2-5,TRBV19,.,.,CASSIGEETQYF,TGTGCCAGTAGTATAGGAGAAGAGACCCAGTACTTC
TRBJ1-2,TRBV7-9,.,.,CASSLGQNYGYTF,TGTGCCAGCAGCTTGGGGCAGAACTATGGCTACACCTTC
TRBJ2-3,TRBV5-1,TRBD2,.,CASSFPGGISDTQYF,TGCGCCAGCAGCTTCCCGGGGGGGATTTCAGATACGCAGTATTTT
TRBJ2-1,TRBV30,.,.,CAWGPGARGDNEQFF,TGTGCCTGGGGGCCGGGGGCCAGGGGGGACAATGAGCAGTTCTTC
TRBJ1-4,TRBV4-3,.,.,CASSQRGDISVNEKLFF,TGCGCCAGCAGCCAACGGGGAGATATTAGCGTGAATGAAAAACTGTTTTTT
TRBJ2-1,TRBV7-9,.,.,CSSSLSGGSSYNEQFF,TGTTCCAGCAGCCTTAGCGGAGGGAGCTCCTACAATGAGCAGTTCTTC
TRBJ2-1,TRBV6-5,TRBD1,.,CASSPRDRGPEQFF,TGTGCCAGCAGCCCACGGGACAGGGGACCTGAGCAGTTCTTC
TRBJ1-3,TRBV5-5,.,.,CASSLVVSGNTIYF,TGTGCCAGCAGCTTGGTCGTCTCTGGAAACACCATATATTTT
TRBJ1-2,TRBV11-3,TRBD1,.,CASSSEGRQGKDDGYTF,TGTGCCAGCAGCTCGGAGGGGCGACAGGGGAAGGACGATGGCTACACCTTC
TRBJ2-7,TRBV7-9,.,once,CASSLGLTSLIYEQYF,TGTGCCAGCAGCTTAGGACTAACCTCTCTTATTTACGAGCAGTACTTC
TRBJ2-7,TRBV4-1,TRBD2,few,CASSQGTSGYYEQYF,TGCGCCAGCAGCCAGGGGACTAGCGGATACTACGAGCAGTACTTC
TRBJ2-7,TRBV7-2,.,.,CASSLGGPTGYEQYF,TGTGCCAGCAGCTTGGGAGGTCCGACGGGGTACGAGCAGTACTTC
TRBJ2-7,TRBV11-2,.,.,CASSLDKVRGHF,TGTGCCAGCAGCTTAGATAAAGTGCGGGGGCACTTC
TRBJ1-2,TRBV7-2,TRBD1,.,CASSRDRAHGYTF,TGTGCCAGCAGCCGGGACAGGGCTCACGGCTACACCTTC
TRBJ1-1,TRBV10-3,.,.,CAISESDRSNTEAFF,TGTGCCATCAGTGAGTCGGACAGATCCAACACTGAAGCTTTCTTT
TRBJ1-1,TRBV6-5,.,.,CASSLGSVWTEAFF,TGTGCCAGCAGTTTGGGGAGCGTATGGACTGAAGCTTTCTTT
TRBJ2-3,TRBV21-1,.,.,CASSKSQSGRITDTQYF,TGTGCCAGCAGCAAGTCCCAGAGCGGGAGAATCACAGATACGCAGTATTTT
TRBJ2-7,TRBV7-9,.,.,CASSSPPRLSSYEQYF,TGTGCCAGCAGCTCTCCCCCCAGGCTGAGCTCCTACGAGCAGTACTTC
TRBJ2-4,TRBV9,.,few,CASTGAGANIQYF,TGTGCCAGCACCGGGGCGGGGGCAAACATTCAGTACTTC
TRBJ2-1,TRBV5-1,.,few,CASSYTHLLDSNEQFF,TGCGCCAGCAGTTATACCCACCTCTTGGACAGCAATGAGCAGTTCTTC
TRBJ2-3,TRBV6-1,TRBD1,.,CASSDLGQGSTDTQYF,TGTGCCAGCAGTGACCTGGGACAGGGCTCCACAGATACGCAGTATTTT
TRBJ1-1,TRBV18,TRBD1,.,CASSRDRVEAFF,TGTGCCAGCTCACGGGACAGGGTTGAAGCTTTCTTT
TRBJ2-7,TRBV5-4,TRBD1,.,CASSFDRGDDSYF,TGTGCCAGCAGCTTCGACAGGGGTGATGACTCCTACTTC
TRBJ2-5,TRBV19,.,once,CASSRAGDPTGQETQYF,TGTGCCAGTAGTCGGGCAGGGGATCCGACGGGCCAAGAGACCCAGTACTTC
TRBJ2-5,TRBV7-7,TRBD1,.,CASSLGGTGKETQYF,TGTGCTAGCAGCTTAGGGGGGACAGGGAAAGAGACCCAGTACTTC
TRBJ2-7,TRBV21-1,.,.,CASSKDGRGQYEQYF,TGTGCCAGCAGCAAAGATGGCAGGGGGCAGTACGAGCAGTACTTC
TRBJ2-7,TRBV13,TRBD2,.,CASSETSGPSPYEQYF,TGTGCCAGCAGCGAGACTAGCGGGCCCTCGCCCTACGAGCAGTACTTC
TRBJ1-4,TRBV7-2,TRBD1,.,CASSKQGAANEKLFF,TGTGCCAGCAGCAAACAGGGGGCTGCTAATGAAAAACTGTTTTTT
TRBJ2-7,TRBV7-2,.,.,CASSWEAVSYEQYF,TGTGCCAGCAGCTGGGAGGCGGTCTCCTACGAGCAGTACTTC
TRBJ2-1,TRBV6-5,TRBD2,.,CASTSGGSSGQFF,TGTGCCAGCACCTCAGGCGGGAGTAGCGGGCAGTTCTTC
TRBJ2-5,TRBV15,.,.,CATSRDRETQYF,TGTGCCACCAGCAGAGATCGGGAGACCCAGTACTTC
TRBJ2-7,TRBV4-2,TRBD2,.,CASSQEGLVAGGFSYEQYF,TGTGCCAGCAGCCAAGAGGGGTTGGTAGCGGGAGGCTTCTCCTACGAGCAGTACTTC
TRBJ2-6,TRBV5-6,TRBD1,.,CASSWDRGYSGANVLTF,TGTGCCAGCAGCTGGGACAGGGGTTACTCTGGGGCCAACGTCCTGACTTTC
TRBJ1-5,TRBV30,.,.,CAWSVGGARHFNQPQHF,TGTGCCTGGAGTGTAGGGGGGGCTAGACACTTCAATCAGCCCCAGCATTTT
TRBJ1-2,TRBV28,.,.,CASSLLVTDYGYTF,TGTGCCAGCAGTTTATTGGTGACAGATTATGGCTACACCTTC
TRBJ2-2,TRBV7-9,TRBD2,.,CASSSPGTRNTGELFF,TGTGCCAGCAGCTCGCCCGGGACTAGAAACACCGGGGAGCTGTTTTTT
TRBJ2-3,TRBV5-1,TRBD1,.,CASSRGTGDTDTQYF,TGCGCCAGCAGCCGGGGGACAGGAGACACAGATACGCAGTATTTT
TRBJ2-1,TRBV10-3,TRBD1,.,CAISESPRTGNNEQFF,TGTGCCATCAGTGAAAGCCCCCGGACAGGGAACAATGAGCAGTTCTTC
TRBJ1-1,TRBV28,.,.,CASSRYTEAFF,TGTGCCAGCAGTCGTTACACTGAAGCTTTCTTT
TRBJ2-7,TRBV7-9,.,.,CSSSLGRTSPSYEQYF,TGTTCCAGCAGCCTAGGGAGGACTTCTCCCTCCTACGAGCAGTACTTC
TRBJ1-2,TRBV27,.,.,CASSLRAGLYGYTF,TGTGCCAGTTCCTTACGCGCGGGCCTCTATGGCTACACCTTC
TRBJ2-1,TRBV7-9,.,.,CSSSWDNNEQFF,TGTTCCAGCAGCTGGGACAACAATGAGCAGTTCTTC
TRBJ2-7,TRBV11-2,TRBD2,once,CASSLGDSGTYEQYF,TGTGCCAGCAGCTTAGGGGATAGCGGGACCTACGAGCAGTACTTC
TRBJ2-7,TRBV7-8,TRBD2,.,CASSPQAGESREQYF,TGTGCCAGCAGCCCCCAAGCGGGAGAAAGCAGAGAGCAGTACTTC
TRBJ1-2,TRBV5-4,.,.,CASSSPGYARGYTF,TGTGCCAGCAGTTCGCCAGGTTACGCCAGGGGCTACACCTTC
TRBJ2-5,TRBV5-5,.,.,CASSLITVQETQYF,TGTGCCAGCAGCTTAATAACGGTACAAGAGACCCAGTACTTC
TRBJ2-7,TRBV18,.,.,CASSPPFSTYGAYEQYF,TGTGCCAGCTCACCACCGTTCTCAACGTATGGAGCCTACGAGCAGTACTTC
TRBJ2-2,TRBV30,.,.,CAWSDVGELFF,TGTGCCTGGAGTGATGTAGGGGAGCTGTTTTTT
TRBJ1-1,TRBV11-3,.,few,CASSLGGDREAFF,TGTGCCAGCAGCTTAGGTGGCGACAGGGAAGCTTTCTTT
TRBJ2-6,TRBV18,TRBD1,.,CASSPAGGNSGANVLTF,TGTGCCAGCTCACCGGCAGGGGGTAACTCTGGGGCCAACGTCCTGACTTTC
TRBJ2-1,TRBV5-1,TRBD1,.,CASSPDRGTYNEQFF,TGCGCCAGCAGCCCCGACAGGGGGACCTACAATGAGCAGTTCTTC